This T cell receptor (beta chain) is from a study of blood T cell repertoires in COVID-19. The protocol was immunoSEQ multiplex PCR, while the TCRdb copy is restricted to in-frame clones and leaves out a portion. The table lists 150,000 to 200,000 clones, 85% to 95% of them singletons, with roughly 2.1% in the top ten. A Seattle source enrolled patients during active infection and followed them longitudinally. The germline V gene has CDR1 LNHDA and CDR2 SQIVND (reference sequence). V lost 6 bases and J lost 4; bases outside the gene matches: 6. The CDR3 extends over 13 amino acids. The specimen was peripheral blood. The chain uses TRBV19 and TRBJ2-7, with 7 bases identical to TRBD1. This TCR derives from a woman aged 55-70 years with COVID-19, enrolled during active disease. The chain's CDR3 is CASSTGVAYEQYF. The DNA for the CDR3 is TGTGCCAGTAGCACAGGGGTGGCGTACGAGCAGTACTTC.